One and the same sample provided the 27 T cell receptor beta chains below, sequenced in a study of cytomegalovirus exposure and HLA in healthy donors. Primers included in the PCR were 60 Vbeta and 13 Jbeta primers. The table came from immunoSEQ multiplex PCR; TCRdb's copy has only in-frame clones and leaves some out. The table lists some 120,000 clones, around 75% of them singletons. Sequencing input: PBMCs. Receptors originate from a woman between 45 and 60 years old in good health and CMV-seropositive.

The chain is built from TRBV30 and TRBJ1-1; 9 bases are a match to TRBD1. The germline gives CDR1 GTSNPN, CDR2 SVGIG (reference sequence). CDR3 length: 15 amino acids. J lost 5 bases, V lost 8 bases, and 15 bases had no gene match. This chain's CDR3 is CAGSMIGTGNTEAFF. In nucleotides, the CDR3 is TGTGCCGGATCGATGATTGGGACAGGGAATACTGAAGCTTTCTTT.

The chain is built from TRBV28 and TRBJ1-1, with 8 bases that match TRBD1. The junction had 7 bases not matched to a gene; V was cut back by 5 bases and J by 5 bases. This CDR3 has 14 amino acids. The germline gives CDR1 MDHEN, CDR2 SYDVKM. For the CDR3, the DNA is TGTGCCAGCAGTCCTGACAGGGGCGCGACTGAAGCTTTCTTT. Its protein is CASSPDRGATEAFF.

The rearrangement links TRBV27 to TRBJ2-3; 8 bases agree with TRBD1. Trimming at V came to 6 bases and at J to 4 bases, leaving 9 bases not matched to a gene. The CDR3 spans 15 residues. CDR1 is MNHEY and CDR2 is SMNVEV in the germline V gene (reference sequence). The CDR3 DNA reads TGTGCCAGCAGCTGGACAGGGATATTTTCAGATACGCAGTATTTT. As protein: CASSWTGIFSDTQYF.

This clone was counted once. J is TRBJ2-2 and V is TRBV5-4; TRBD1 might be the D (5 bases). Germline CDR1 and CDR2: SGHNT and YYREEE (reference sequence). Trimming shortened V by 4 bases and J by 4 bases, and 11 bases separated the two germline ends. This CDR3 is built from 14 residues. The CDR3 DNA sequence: TGTGCCAGCAGCATCGCCAGGGCCACCGGGGAGCTGTTTTTT. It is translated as CASSIARATGELFF.

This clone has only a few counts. The CDR3 is CASRNRGGPQETQYF. The DNA for the CDR3 is TGTGCCAGCAGAAACCGGGGAGGTCCTCAAGAGACCCAGTACTTC. The chain is built from TRBV6-1 and TRBJ2-5; perhaps TRBD2 as D (6 bases). The CDR3 loop spans 15 amino acids. In germline, CDR1 is MNHNS, CDR2 SASEGT. Trimming removed 6 bases at V and 2 bases at J, with 16 bases between.

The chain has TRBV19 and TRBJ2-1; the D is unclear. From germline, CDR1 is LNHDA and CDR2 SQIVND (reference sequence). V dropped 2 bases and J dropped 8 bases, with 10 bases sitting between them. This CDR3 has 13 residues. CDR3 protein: CASSISRRDEQFF. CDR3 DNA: TGTGCCAGTAGTATAAGTCGGAGAGATGAGCAGTTCTTC.

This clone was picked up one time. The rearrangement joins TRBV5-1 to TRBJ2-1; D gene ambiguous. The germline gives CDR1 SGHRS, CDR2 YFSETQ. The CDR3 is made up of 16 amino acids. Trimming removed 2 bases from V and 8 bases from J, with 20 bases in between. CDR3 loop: CASSFGYDPLLDEQFF. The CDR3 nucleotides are TGCGCCAGCAGCTTCGGGTATGACCCACTATTGGATGAGCAGTTCTTC.

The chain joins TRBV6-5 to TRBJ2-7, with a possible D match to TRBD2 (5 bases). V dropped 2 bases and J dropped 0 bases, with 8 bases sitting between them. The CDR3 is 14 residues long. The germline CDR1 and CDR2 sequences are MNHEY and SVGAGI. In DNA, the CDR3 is TGTGCCAGCAGTTACCGGACTGTCTCCTACGAGCAGTACTTC. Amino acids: CASSYRTVSYEQYF.

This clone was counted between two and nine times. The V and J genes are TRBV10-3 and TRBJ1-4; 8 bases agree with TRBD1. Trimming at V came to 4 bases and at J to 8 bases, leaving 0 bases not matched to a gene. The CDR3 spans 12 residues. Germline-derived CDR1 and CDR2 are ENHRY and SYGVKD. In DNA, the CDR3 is TGTGCCATCAGTGGGACAGGGGAAAAACTGTTTTTT. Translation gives CAISGTGEKLFF.

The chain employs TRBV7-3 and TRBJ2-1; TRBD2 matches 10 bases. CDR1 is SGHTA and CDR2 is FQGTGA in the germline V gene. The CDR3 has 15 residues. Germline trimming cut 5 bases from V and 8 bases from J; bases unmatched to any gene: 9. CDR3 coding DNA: TGTGCCAGCAGCCCTTACACTAGCGGGACAGATGAGCAGTTCTTC. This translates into CASSPYTSGTDEQFF.

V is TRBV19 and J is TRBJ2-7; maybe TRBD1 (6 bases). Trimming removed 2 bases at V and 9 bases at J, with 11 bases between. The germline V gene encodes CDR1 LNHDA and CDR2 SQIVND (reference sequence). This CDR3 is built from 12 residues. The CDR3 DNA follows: TGTGCCAGTAGTATAAAGGACAGCCGGCAGTACTTC. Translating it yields CASSIKDSRQYF.

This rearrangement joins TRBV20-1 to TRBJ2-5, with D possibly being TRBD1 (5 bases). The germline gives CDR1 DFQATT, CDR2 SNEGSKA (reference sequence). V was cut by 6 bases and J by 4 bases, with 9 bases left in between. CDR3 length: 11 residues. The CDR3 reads CSAGPRETQYF. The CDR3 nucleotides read TGCAGTGCGGGGCCCCGAGAGACCCAGTACTTC.

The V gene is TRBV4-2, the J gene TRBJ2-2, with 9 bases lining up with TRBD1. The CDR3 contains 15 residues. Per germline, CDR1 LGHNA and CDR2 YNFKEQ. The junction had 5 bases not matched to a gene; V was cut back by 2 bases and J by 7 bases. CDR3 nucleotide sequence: TGTGCCAGCAGCCAACGGACAGGGGACGGCGGGGAGCTGTTTTTT. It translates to CASSQRTGDGGELFF.

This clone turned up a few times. CDR3 residues: CSTGLDRGYTF. The CDR3 nucleotides are TGCAGCACGGGACTAGATCGTGGCTACACCTTC. The V gene is TRBV29-1, the J gene TRBJ1-2, with D possibly TRBD1 on 5 matching bases. This CDR3 comprises 11 residues. Germline V lookup: CDR1 SQVTM, CDR2 ANQGSEA. V was pared by 8 bases and J by 7 bases, with 14 bases between. Filled out from reference TRBV29-1 and TRBJ1-2, the complete variable domain reads SAVISQKPSRDICQRGTSLTIQCQVDSQVTMMFWYRQQPGQSLTLIATANQGSEATYESGFVIDKFPISRPNLTFSTLTVSNMSPEDSSIYLCSTGLDRGYTFGSGTRLTVV.

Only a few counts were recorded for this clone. CDR3 residues: CAISETRRDTEAFF. CDR3 DNA: TGTGCCATCAGTGAGACTAGACGGGACACTGAAGCTTTCTTT. The chain couples TRBV10-3 to TRBJ1-1; D not certain. This CDR3 comprises 14 residues. V was clipped by 2 bases and J by 3 bases, with 10 bases between them. Germline loops: CDR1 ENHRY, CDR2 SYGVKD.

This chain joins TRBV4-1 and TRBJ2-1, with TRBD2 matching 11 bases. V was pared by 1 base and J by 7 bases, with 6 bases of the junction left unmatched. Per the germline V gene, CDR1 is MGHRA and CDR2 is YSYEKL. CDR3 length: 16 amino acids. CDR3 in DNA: TGCGCCAGCAGCCAAGTGATTGCTAGCGGGAGGAATGAGCAGTTCTTC. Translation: CASSQVIASGRNEQFF.

The CDR3 sequence: CASSQRRQGTGELFF. CDR3 bases: TGCGCCAGCAGCCAACGGAGACAGGGGACCGGGGAGCTGTTTTTT. The chain uses TRBV4-3 and TRBJ2-2; 8 bases are shared with TRBD1. This CDR3 is 15 amino acids long. In germline, CDR1 is LGHNA, CDR2 YSLEER. V shed 2 bases, J shed 5 bases, and the junction held 4 bases outside the gene matches.

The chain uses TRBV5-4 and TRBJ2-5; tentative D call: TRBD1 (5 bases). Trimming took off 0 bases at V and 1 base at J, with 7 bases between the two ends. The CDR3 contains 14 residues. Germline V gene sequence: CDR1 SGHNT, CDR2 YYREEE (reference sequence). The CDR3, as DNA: TGTGCCAGCAGCTTGGAGGACACCCAAGAGACCCAGTACTTC. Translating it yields CASSLEDTQETQYF.

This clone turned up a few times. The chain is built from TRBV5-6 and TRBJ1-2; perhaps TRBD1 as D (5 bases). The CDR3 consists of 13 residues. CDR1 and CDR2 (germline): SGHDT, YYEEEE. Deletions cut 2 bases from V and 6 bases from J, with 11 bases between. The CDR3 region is CASSLWGLDGYTF. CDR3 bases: TGTGCCAGCAGCTTATGGGGCCTCGATGGCTACACCTTC.

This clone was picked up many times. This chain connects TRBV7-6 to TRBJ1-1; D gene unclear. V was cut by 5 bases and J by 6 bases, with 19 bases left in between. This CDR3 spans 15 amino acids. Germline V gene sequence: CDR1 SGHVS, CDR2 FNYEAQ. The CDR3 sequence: CASSRNPLGPSEAFF. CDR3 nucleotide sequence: TGTGCCAGCAGCCGGAACCCCCTTGGGCCATCTGAAGCTTTCTTT.

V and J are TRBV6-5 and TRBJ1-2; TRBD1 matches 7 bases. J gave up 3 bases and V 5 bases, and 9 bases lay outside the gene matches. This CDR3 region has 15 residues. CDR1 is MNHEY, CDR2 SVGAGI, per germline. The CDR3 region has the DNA TGTGCCAGCAGTCAACCGACAGGGAAGGACTATGGCTACACCTTC. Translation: CASSQPTGKDYGYTF.

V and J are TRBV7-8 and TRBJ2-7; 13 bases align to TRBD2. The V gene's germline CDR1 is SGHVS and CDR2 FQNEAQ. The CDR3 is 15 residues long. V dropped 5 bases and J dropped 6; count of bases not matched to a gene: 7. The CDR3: CASSAGTSGTPEQYF. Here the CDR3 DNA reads TGTGCCAGCAGCGCTGGGACTAGCGGGACTCCCGAGCAGTACTTC.

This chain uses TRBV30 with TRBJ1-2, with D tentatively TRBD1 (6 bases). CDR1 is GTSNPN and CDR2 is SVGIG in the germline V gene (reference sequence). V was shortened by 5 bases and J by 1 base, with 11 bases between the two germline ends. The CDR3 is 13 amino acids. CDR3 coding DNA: TGTGCCTGGGTCACAGGGAATAACTATGGCTACACCTTC. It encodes CAWVTGNNYGYTF.

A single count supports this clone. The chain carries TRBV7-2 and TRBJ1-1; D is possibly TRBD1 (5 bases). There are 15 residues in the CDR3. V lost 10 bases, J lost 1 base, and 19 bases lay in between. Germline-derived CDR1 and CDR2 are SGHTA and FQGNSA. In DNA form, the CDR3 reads TGTGCCAAAAGGGGCACCTCGACCTGGAACACTGAAGCTTTCTTT. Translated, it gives CAKRGTSTWNTEAFF.

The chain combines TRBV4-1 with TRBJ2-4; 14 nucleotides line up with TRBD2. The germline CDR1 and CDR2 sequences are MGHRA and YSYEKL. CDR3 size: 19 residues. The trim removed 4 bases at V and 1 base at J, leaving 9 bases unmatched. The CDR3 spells CASSLRGLAGDEAKNIQYF. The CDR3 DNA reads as TGCGCCAGCAGCCTAAGGGGACTAGCGGGAGACGAGGCCAAAAACATTCAGTACTTC.

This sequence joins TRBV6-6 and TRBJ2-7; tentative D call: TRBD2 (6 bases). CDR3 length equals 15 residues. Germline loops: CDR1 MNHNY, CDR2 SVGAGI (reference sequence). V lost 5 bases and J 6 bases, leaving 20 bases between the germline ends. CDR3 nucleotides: TGTGCCAGCAGTCCGGGAAGGAGGGCTGGAGGCGAGCAGTACTTC. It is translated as CASSPGRRAGGEQYF.

CDR3 sequence (DNA): TGTGCCACCAGCCCACGGCCGGGACTAGCGGGGGGTTCCTACAATGAGCAGTTCTTC. Its translation is CATSPRPGLAGGSYNEQFF. The V call is TRBV15, the J call TRBJ2-1; 15 bases map to TRBD2. In germline, CDR1 is LNHNV, CDR2 YYDKDF (reference sequence). V trimming: 5 bases; J trimming: 1 base; junction bases outside the gene matches: 9. CDR3 length: 19 amino acids. The whole variable domain, remainder taken from reference TRBV15 and TRBJ2-1, is DAMVIQNPRYQVTQFGKPVTLSCSQTLNHNVMYWYQQKSSQAPKLLFHYYDKDFNNEADTPDNFQSRRPNTSFCFLDIRSPGLGDTAMYLCATSPRPGLAGGSYNEQFFGPGTRLTVL.